These 26 T cell receptor beta chains originate from one sample sequenced in a study of blood T cell repertoires in COVID-19. The table came from immunoSEQ multiplex PCR; TCRdb's copy has only in-frame clones and leaves some out. Counted here are around 220,000 clones, approximately 85% occurring once; the ten biggest clones make up less than 9.5%. Material: peripheral blood. These receptors all come from a woman of 80 years or more with COVID-19, enrolled during active disease.

This clone has only one observation. The gene calls are TRBV6-5 and TRBJ1-2, with TRBD1 as a possible D gene (6 bases). This CDR3 is 15 amino acids long. Germline V gives CDR1 MNHEY, CDR2 SVGAGI. V dropped 8 bases and J dropped 3 bases, with 19 bases sitting between them. CDR3 bases: TGTGCCAGCGCCCCAACAGGGCTTAGTGACTATGGCTACACCTTC. Encoded protein: CASAPTGLSDYGYTF.

CDR3 nucleotides: TGTGCCAGCAGCTTAGGGGGGACTACTTTTTTCTTC. This gives the protein CASSLGGTTFFF. This chain links TRBV7-8 with TRBJ2-1; 7 bases are a match to TRBD2. In germline, CDR1 is SGHVS, CDR2 FQNEAQ. Germline trimming cut 1 base from V and 16 bases from J; bases unmatched to any gene: 7. The CDR3 extends over 12 amino acids.

This clone came up a few times. The V gene is TRBV18, the J gene TRBJ2-7, with 7 positions matching TRBD2. V shed 5 bases and J 3 bases; nucleotides not matched to a gene: 4. The CDR3 runs 13 residues. CDR1 is KGHSH and CDR2 is LQKENI in the germline V gene. This CDR3 reads CASSTASGYEQYF. The CDR3 DNA is TGTGCCAGCTCAACGGCTAGCGGCTACGAGCAGTACTTC.

V and J are TRBV7-9 and TRBJ1-4, with TRBD1 identical over 7 bases. J lost 4 bases, V lost 1 base, and 0 bases had no gene match. The CDR3 is made up of 14 amino acids. Per the germline V gene, CDR1 is SEHNR and CDR2 is FQNEAQ (reference sequence). The DNA of the CDR3 is TGTGCCAGCAGCTTAGGACAGGGTAATGAAAAACTGTTTTTT. This gives the protein CASSLGQGNEKLFF.

The chain has TRBV5-1 and TRBJ2-5, with D uncertain. Trimming removed 0 bases at V and 1 base at J, with 10 bases between. Germline CDR1 is SGHRS and CDR2 is YFSETQ. CDR3 length equals 15 residues. The CDR3 DNA follows: TGCGCCAGCAGCTTGGGCGCCAGGCTCCAAGAGACCCAGTACTTC. It translates to CASSLGARLQETQYF.

The chain employs TRBV28 and TRBJ2-6; D unclear. The V end was cut by 5 bases, the J end by 0 bases, with 8 bases between. The CDR3 sequence is 15 residues long. The germline V gene encodes CDR1 MDHEN and CDR2 SYDVKM. CDR3: CASSPLYSGANVLTF. CDR3 bases: TGTGCCAGCAGTCCCTTATACTCTGGGGCCAACGTCCTGACTTTC.

The rearrangement uses TRBV7-6 and TRBJ2-2, with D possibly being TRBD1 (6 bases). Per the germline V gene, CDR1 is SGHVS and CDR2 is FNYEAQ. The V and J ends lost 4 bases and 0 bases respectively, with 12 bases between them. The CDR3 is made up of 16 amino acids. This chain's CDR3 is CASSSAGTSNTGELFF. The CDR3 DNA reads TGTGCCAGCAGCTCGGCTGGGACATCGAACACCGGGGAGCTGTTTTTT.

CDR3 sequence reads: CAWSNRLAGGRRTQYF. CDR3 DNA sequence: TGTGCCTGGAGTAACAGACTAGCGGGAGGGCGGCGGACCCAGTACTTC. This chain joins TRBV30 and TRBJ2-5; 14 bases are a match to TRBD2. The CDR3 runs 16 residues. Germline assignment: CDR1 GTSNPN and CDR2 SVGIG (reference sequence). After removal of 2 bases from V and 7 bases from J, the junction contained 9 bases not matched to a gene.

The chain uses TRBV5-1 and TRBJ1-1, with TRBD1 identical over 7 bases. The CDR3 is 14 amino acids. J lost 2 bases, V lost 3 bases, and 4 bases had no gene match. The germline V gene encodes CDR1 SGHRS and CDR2 YFSETQ. CDR3 sequence: CASSWGQSNTEAFF. CDR3 nucleotide sequence: TGCGCCAGCAGCTGGGGACAGTCAAACACTGAAGCTTTCTTT.

V and J are TRBV27 and TRBJ1-2; no definite D call. V lost 6 bases and J lost 8, with 19 bases in between. Germline V gene sequence: CDR1 MNHEY, CDR2 SMNVEV (reference sequence). The CDR3 covers 14 residues. The CDR3 DNA reads as TGTGCCAGCAGGTCAAGCGGTCAACAACGCGGCTACACCTTC. Protein: CASRSSGQQRGYTF.

This rearrangement joins TRBV29-1 to TRBJ2-1, with D maybe TRBD2 (5 bases). The CDR3 length is 13 residues. Germline V gene lookup returns CDR1 SQVTM and CDR2 ANQGSEA. The germline V and J ends were trimmed by 6 bases and 7 bases, with 16 bases remaining between them. The CDR3 spells CSVATILGNEQFF. In DNA, the CDR3 is TGCAGCGTCGCGACGATACTAGGGAATGAGCAGTTCTTC.

The chain recombines TRBV6-5 with TRBJ1-6; TRBD1 matches at 7 bases. V was pared by 1 base and J by 6 bases, with 3 bases of the junction left unmatched. Germline V gene data show CDR1 as MNHEY and CDR2 as SVGAGI. This CDR3 region has 15 residues. CDR3: CASSYLGTANSPLHF. CDR3 coding DNA: TGTGCCAGCAGTTACTTAGGGACAGCTAATTCACCCCTCCACTTT.

Only one count was recorded for this clone. The chain links TRBV7-8 to TRBJ1-5, with no clear D. The CDR3 length is 13 residues. CDR1 is SGHVS, CDR2 FQNEAQ, per germline. V was cut by 2 bases and J by 4 bases, with 6 bases left in between. The chain's CDR3 is CASSLQENQPQHF. The CDR3 DNA follows: TGTGCCAGCAGCTTACAGGAAAATCAGCCCCAGCATTTT.

The chain uses TRBV12-3 or TRBV12-4 and TRBJ1-1; the D gene is possibly TRBD1 (6 bases). This CDR3 contains 13 residues. The ends were cut back, 5 bases at V and 5 bases at J, with 12 bases in the middle. CDR3 nucleotide sequence: TGTGCCAGCAGTCTAGGACAGCATACTGAAGCTTTCTTT. It is translated as CASSLGQHTEAFF.

This chain connects TRBV7-3 to TRBJ2-1; D is perhaps TRBD2 (5 bases). Germline-derived CDR1 and CDR2 are SGHTA and FQGTGA. The CDR3 is 16 residues long. V lost 4 bases, J lost 4 bases, and 17 bases lay in between. As DNA, the CDR3 is TGTGCCAGCAGCTCCCTCCCGGCTAGCCCATACAATGAGCAGTTCTTC. Residues: CASSSLPASPYNEQFF.

This chain uses TRBV28 with TRBJ2-3; D not resolved. Between the trimmed V and J ends, which lost 5 bases and 6 bases, there was a span of 12 bases. CDR1 and CDR2 (germline): MDHEN, SYDVKM. The CDR3 spans 13 residues. The CDR3 DNA follows: TGTGCCAGCAGTCCCCCGACTTGGGATACGCAGTATTTT. It specifies CASSPPTWDTQYF.

The rearrangement joins TRBV18 to TRBJ2-7, with 10 bases fitting TRBD1. V lost 4 bases, J lost 4 bases, and 4 bases stayed unmatched. CDR1 is KGHSH and CDR2 is LQKENI in the germline V gene. The CDR3 totals 14 residues. CDR3: CASSLGQGWYEQYF. CDR3 in DNA: TGTGCCAGCTCACTGGGACAGGGGTGGTACGAGCAGTACTTC.

The chain recombines TRBV9 with TRBJ2-1; 7 nucleotides agree with TRBD1. Trimming cost V 4 bases and J 8 bases; bases outside gene matches: 12. Germline CDR1 and CDR2: SGDLS and YYNGEE. CDR3 length: 15 amino acids. This CDR3 is CASSPLDRVRDEQFF. CDR3 sequence (DNA): TGTGCCAGCAGCCCCTTAGACAGGGTTAGGGATGAGCAGTTCTTC.

Concerning this clone: The same CDR3 also results from other DNA sequences found in this sample. The chain links TRBV18 to TRBJ1-1, with D perhaps TRBD1 (5 bases). CDR1 is KGHSH, CDR2 LQKENI, per germline. V was pared by 6 bases and J by 4 bases, with 15 bases between. The CDR3 totals 14 residues. CDR3 nucleotides: TGTGCCAGCTCTCCAGTCACCGGGGGCACTGAAGCTTTCTTT. This codes for CASSPVTGGTEAFF. Full variable domain (remainder filled in from reference TRBV18 and TRBJ1-1): NAGVMQNPRHLVRRRGQEARLRCSPMKGHSHVYWYRQLPEEGLKFMVYLQKENIIDESGMPKERFSAEFPKEGPSILRIQQVVRGDSAAYFCASSPVTGGTEAFFGQGTRLTVV.

The chain is built from TRBV5-5 and TRBJ1-4; TRBD1 matches 9 bases. Germline assignment: CDR1 SGHKS and CDR2 YYEKEE (reference sequence). Losses at the gene ends were 3 bases for V and 1 base for J; bases not matched to a gene: 4. This CDR3 contains 16 residues. The CDR3 DNA sequence: TGTGCCAGCAGCTCCGGGGACAGGGAAACTAATGAAAAACTGTTTTTT. Its translation: CASSSGDRETNEKLFF.

As regards this clone: Other DNA sequences in the same sample also yield this CDR3. The chain has TRBV3-1 (or the pseudogene TRBV3-2) and TRBJ1-4; 9 bases map to TRBD1. Germline values: CDR1 LGHDT, CDR2 YNNKEL (reference sequence). J lost 6 bases, V lost 3 bases, and 5 bases had no gene match. The CDR3 length is 15 residues. This CDR3 is CASSHVRDRDEKLFF. The CDR3 DNA reads as TGTGCCAGCAGCCACGTCCGGGACAGGGATGAAAAACTGTTTTTT.

This sequence joins TRBV4-2 and TRBJ2-3, with D unclear. Trimming left V 2 bases short and J 2 bases short, with 8 bases between. This CDR3 region has 14 residues. Looked up from germline, CDR1 is LGHNA and CDR2 is YNFKEQ. CDR3 in DNA: TGTGCCAGCAGCCAAACTCTCCTCACAGATACGCAGTATTTT. Amino acid sequence: CASSQTLLTDTQYF.

The V gene is TRBV10-3, the J gene TRBJ2-7; tentative D call: TRBD2 (6 bases). V lost 8 bases to trimming and J lost 0 bases, with 8 bases between them. This CDR3 has 12 residues. Looked up from germline, CDR1 is ENHRY and CDR2 is SYGVKD. The DNA of the CDR3 is TGTGCCATCGGGAGGTCCTCCTACGAGCAGTACTTC. Its translation is CAIGRSSYEQYF.

The chain joins TRBV5-4 to TRBJ2-5, with TRBD1 identical over 11 bases. V was clipped by 5 bases and J by 5 bases; unmatched bases: 8. Germline loops: CDR1 SGHNT, CDR2 YYREEE (reference sequence). The CDR3 runs 15 residues. In DNA, the CDR3 is TGTGCCAGCAGGCGAGACCGGGACAGGGGGGAGACCCAGTACTTC. It encodes CASRRDRDRGETQYF.

The CDR3 coding sequence is TGCAGCGTTGGGTACAGGGGTTCCTCTGGAAACACCATATATTTT. It encodes CSVGYRGSSGNTIYF. V gene TRBV29-1 combines with J gene TRBJ1-3; 7 bases fit TRBD1. The ends lost 4 bases at V and 0 bases at J; junction bases unmatched: 6. The CDR3 runs 15 residues. Germline V CDR1 and CDR2: SQVTM, ANQGSEA.

V is TRBV5-1 and J is TRBJ1-6, with D possibly being TRBD1 (6 bases). Germline V gene lookup returns CDR1 SGHRS and CDR2 YFSETQ. V lost 3 bases to trimming and J lost 9 bases, with 13 bases between them. The CDR3 is made up of 14 amino acids. The CDR3 protein is CASSSPGVASPLHF. The CDR3 region has the DNA TGCGCCAGCAGCTCCCCAGGGGTCGCTTCACCCCTCCACTTT. The full variable domain, rest sourced from reference TRBV5-1 and TRBJ1-6, is KAGVTQTPRYLIKTRGQQVTLSCSPISGHRSVSWYQQTPGQGLQFLFEYFSETQRNKGNFPGRFSGRQFSNSRSEMNVSTLELGDSALYLCASSSPGVASPLHFGNGTRLTVT.